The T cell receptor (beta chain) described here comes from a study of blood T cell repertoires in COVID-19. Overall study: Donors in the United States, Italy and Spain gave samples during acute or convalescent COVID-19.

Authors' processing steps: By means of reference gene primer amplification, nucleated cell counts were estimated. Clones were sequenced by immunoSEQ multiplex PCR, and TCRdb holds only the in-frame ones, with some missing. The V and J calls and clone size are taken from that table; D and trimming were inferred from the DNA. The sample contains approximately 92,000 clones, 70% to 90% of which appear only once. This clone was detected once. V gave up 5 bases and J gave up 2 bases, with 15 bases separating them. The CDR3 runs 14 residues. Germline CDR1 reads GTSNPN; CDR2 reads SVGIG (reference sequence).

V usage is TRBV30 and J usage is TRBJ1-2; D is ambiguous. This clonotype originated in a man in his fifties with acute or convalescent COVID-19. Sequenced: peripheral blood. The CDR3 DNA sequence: TGTGCCTGGGTGCCGCCCGGGAGCAACTATGGCTACACCTTC. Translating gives CAWVPPGSNYGYTF. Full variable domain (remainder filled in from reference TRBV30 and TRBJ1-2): SQTIHQWPATLVQPVGSPLSLECTVEGTSNPNLYWYRQAAGRGLQLLFYSVGIGQISSEVPQNLSASRPQDRQFILSSKKLLLSDSGFYLCAWVPPGSNYGYTFGSGTRLTVV.